This T cell receptor (beta chain) was identified during a study of cytomegalovirus exposure and HLA in healthy donors. Study-wide points: One variant, a missense change in DCLRE1C, was linked in a later analysis to TCR beta V- and J-gene trimming. Most CMV-associated TCR beta chains appeared HLA-restricted in a later analysis. Some V segments, including TRBV6-2 and TRBV6-3, were excluded as indistinguishable.

Researchers ran the PCR with 60 Vbeta and 13 Jbeta primers. TCRdb's table, derived via immunoSEQ multiplex PCR, lists solely in-frame clones and lacks some. Here the sample spans approximately 150,000 clones, approximately 80% being singletons. The CDR3 length is 11 residues. Trimming took off 4 bases at V and 6 bases at J, with 5 bases between the two ends. The germline gives CDR1 SGHAT, CDR2 FQNNGV. A note on this clone: What it recognizes is unknown. Within the sample, other DNA sequences also encode this same CDR3.

This sequence originates from a woman younger than 35 in good health and CMV-seropositive. This sequence joins TRBV11-2 and TRBJ2-3, with D possibly matching TRBD1 (5 bases). The specimen was PBMCs. The CDR3 sequence is CASSSGDTQYF. The CDR3, as DNA: TGTGCCAGCAGCTCAGGGGATACGCAGTATTTT.